The sequence of this T cell receptor (beta chain) was determined in a study of cytomegalovirus exposure and HLA in healthy donors. For the study at large: One earlier analysis, a look at around 170 million T cells, found about 110 million unique TCR beta sequences.

Vbeta (60) and Jbeta (13) primers were used in the PCR. The repertoire was sequenced with immunoSEQ multiplex PCR; TCRdb's copy has only in-frame clones and lacks some. The sample contains 75,000 to 95,000 clones, roughly 86% of which appear only once. Points from the study as a whole: Investigators reported over 150 TCR beta chains as tied to cytomegalovirus. A link between a missense DCLRE1C variant and TCR beta V- and J-gene trimming emerged from a later analysis. In a later analysis, 16,951 TCR beta sequences were associated with HLA alleles at 0.05 false discovery rate.

This clone was observed many times. What it recognizes is unknown. The CDR3 has 15 amino acids. The V and J ends lost 4 bases and 3 bases, in that order; junction bases with no gene match: 8. Germline CDR1 is GTSNPN and CDR2 is SVGIG (reference sequence). The genes are TRBV30 and TRBJ2-2, with 7 bases fitting TRBD2. The specimen was PBMCs. This TCR came from a woman aged 18-29 years in good health and CMV-seropositive. CDR3 protein: CAWTVRGRDTGELFF. The CDR3 DNA is TGTGCCTGGACCGTCAGAGGGAGGGACACCGGGGAGCTGTTTTTT.